This T cell receptor beta chain was captured by sequencing in a study of radiotherapy plus CTLA-4 blockade in lung cancer. The CDR3 length is 14 residues. Trimming removed 4 bases at V and 1 base at J, with 7 bases between. CDR1 is MRHNA, CDR2 SNTAGT, per germline. Points on this clone: The target antigen is unknown.

Sequenced by immunoSEQ multiplex PCR; TCRdb stores in-frame clones only, minus some. The sample includes 39,000 or so clones, over 70% of them seen just once. Study findings and constraints: The best predictor of response was reported to be early blood T cell clone dynamics, with interferon-beta.

The input for sequencing was peripheral blood, taken from a patient treated with radiotherapy plus ipilimumab. The TCR originated in a human donor with non-small cell lung cancer who had stable disease on radiotherapy plus ipilimumab. The V call is TRBV6-4, the J call TRBJ2-2; D is uncertain. Written as DNA, the CDR3 is TGTGCCAGCAGTGGTGGATTGAACACCGGGGAGCTGTTTTTT. It codes for CASSGGLNTGELFF.